This TCR beta chain emerged from a study of naive and memory T cell subsets. Germline CDR1 LNHDA, CDR2 SQIVND (reference sequence). This CDR3 contains 16 residues. Trimming stripped 11 bases from V and 5 bases from J, with 25 bases between. Ligated cDNA underwent four rounds of PCR with nested alpha and beta constant region primers and SP2. In TCRdb, the 5' RACE reads were re-called with MiXCR into one record per CDR3 protein. This sample carries more than 55,000 distinct CDR3 sequences, 6% to 8% of them seen once, and the ten largest clones take approximately 10%. On this clonotype itself: The antigen remains undetermined.

General study points: TCR transcript changes with activation or differentiation may affect this RNA method.

An oligonucleotide containing a UMI was ligated to the 3' end of TCR cDNA. Reverse transcription used DNase-treated unsorted total RNA, aiming for about 1 to 1000 ng. The clonotype comes from a female donor in good health. The chain is built from TRBV19 and TRBJ1-5, with a possible D match to TRBD1 (6 bases). The chain's CDR3 is CACRRSGGRVDQPQHF. The CDR3 DNA reads TGTGCCTGTCGACGTTCGGGGGGCAGGGTGGATCAGCCCCAGCATTTT.